The 28 T cell receptor delta chains reported below all come from one sample, sequenced in a study of gamma-delta T cells after stem cell transplantation. TCRdb re-identified clones in the RT-PCR reads via CATT. This sample has roughly 6,500 delta-chain clones, with roughly 25% found just once. Source material: gamma-delta T cells. These receptors all come from a human donor. It is not recorded whose cells these are; they may come from a transplant donor.

This clone was seen a single time. This likely stems from a read error, as it lies one base from a far larger clone. This CDR3 is also generated by other DNA sequences in the sample. The chain is built from TRDV2 and TRDJ1; the match to TRDD3 covers 8 bases. V lost 2 bases to trimming and J lost 0 bases; unmatched junction nucleotides: 7. CDR1 and CDR2 from the germline V gene are GEAIGNYY and EKD. This CDR3 is 16 amino acids long. CDR3 sequence reads: CACDSLGDKYTDKLIF. Here the CDR3 DNA reads TGTGCCTGTGACAGTCTGGGGGACAAATACACCGATAAACTCATCTTT.

This clone has just a few counts. This rearrangement joins TRDV2 to TRDJ3, with D possibly being TRDD3 (6 bases). The CDR3 contains 22 residues. Germline loops: CDR1 GEAIGNYY, CDR2 EKD. V shed 0 bases and J shed 0 bases, with 23 bases lying between them. CDR3 region: CACDTGPGDPAPSSWDTRQMFF. In DNA form, the CDR3 reads TGTGCCTGTGACACCGGTCCGGGGGACCCTGCCCCGAGCTCCTGGGACACCCGACAGATGTTTTTC.

This clone showed up just once. The chain is built from TRDV2 and TRDJ1, with 12 bases aligning to TRDD3. The CDR3 sequence is 16 residues long. The V and J ends lost 1 base and 2 bases, in that order; junction bases with no gene match: 4. Germline CDR1 reads GEAIGNYY; CDR2 reads EKD. CDR3 bases: TGTGCCTGTGACACGTACTGGGGGATACAAACCGATAAACTCATCTTT. It codes for CACDTYWGIQTDKLIF.

This clone was observed a handful of times. The CDR3: CACFRLGGNSWDTRQMFF. The CDR3 coding sequence is TGTGCCTGTTTCCGGCTGGGGGGCAACTCCTGGGACACCCGACAGATGTTTTTC. The chain is built from TRDV2 and TRDJ3, with 7 bases fitting TRDD3. Germline loops: CDR1 GEAIGNYY, CDR2 EKD. CDR3 length equals 18 residues. With 6 bases clipped from V and 0 bases from J, the junction kept 10 bases outside the gene matches.

J is TRDJ1 and V is TRDV1; a possible D gene is TRDD2 (5 bases). With 1 base removed from V and 0 bases from J, the gap between germline ends came to 12 bases. CDR1 and CDR2 from the germline V gene are TSWWSYY and QGS. This CDR3 is built from 16 residues. Here the CDR3 reads CALGEPFSPYTDKLIF. For the CDR3, the DNA is TGTGCTCTTGGGGAACCCTTCTCCCCCTACACCGATAAACTCATCTTT.

This clone has more than one count but fewer than ten. The rearrangement uses TRDV2 and TRDJ1; 9 positions match TRDD3. V was clipped by 0 bases and J by 5 bases; unmatched bases: 18. CDR1 is GEAIGNYY and CDR2 is EKD in the germline V gene. The CDR3 covers 19 residues. The CDR3, as DNA: TGTGCCTGTGACACCGTTGGCCTGGGGATACGCTCGGCAGTTGATAAACTCATCTTT. Translation gives CACDTVGLGIRSAVDKLIF.

Within the sample, this clone is large. The CDR3 region is CACDTVLAGDKLIF. Written as DNA, the CDR3 is TGTGCCTGTGACACCGTACTGGCCGGGGATAAACTCATCTTT. The rearrangement links TRDV2 to TRDJ1, with D maybe TRDD3 (5 bases). CDR3 length: 14 residues. The germline V and J ends were trimmed by 0 bases and 5 bases, with 12 bases remaining between them. Germline V CDR1 and CDR2: GEAIGNYY, EKD.

This clone qualifies as medium-sized. The chain employs TRDV2 and TRDJ3; 8 bases agree with TRDD3. V shed 4 bases and J 2 bases; nucleotides not matched to a gene: 12. CDR1 is GEAIGNYY, CDR2 EKD, per germline. The CDR3 is 19 amino acids. The CDR3 sequence is CACDRAGGVQTWDTRQMFF. The CDR3 DNA follows: TGTGCCTGTGATCGAGCTGGGGGAGTTCAAACCTGGGACACCCGACAGATGTTTTTC.

This chain links TRAV29/DV5 with TRDJ1; maybe TRDD3 (7 bases). CDR1 is NSMFDY and CDR2 is ISSIKDK in the germline V gene. The CDR3 totals 19 residues. Deletions cut 3 bases from V and 0 bases from J, with 27 bases between. Here the CDR3 reads CAATPSETGDRGDTDKLIF. In nucleotides, the CDR3 is TGTGCAGCAACTCCTTCCGAGACTGGGGATAGGGGGGACACCGATAAACTCATCTTT.

The V and J genes are TRDV2 and TRDJ3; D is perhaps TRDD3 (5 bases). Germline-derived CDR1 and CDR2 are GEAIGNYY and EKD. V lost 1 base, J lost 0 bases, and 18 bases lay in between. CDR3 length: 20 amino acids. CDR3 DNA sequence: TGTGCCTGTGACACATCCCCAAACTGGCAGATCTCCTGGGACACCCGACAGATGTTTTTC. Amino acids: CACDTSPNWQISWDTRQMFF.

In its sample, this clone ranks as medium-sized. The chain carries TRDV2 and TRDJ3, with D unresolved. From germline, CDR1 is GEAIGNYY and CDR2 EKD. CDR3 length equals 17 residues. The V end lost 5 bases, the J end lost 0 bases, and 13 bases lay between the germline ends. CDR3 sequence reads: CACVRPVGSWDTRQMFF. The CDR3 DNA reads as TGTGCCTGTGTCCGCCCGGTTGGCTCCTGGGACACCCGACAGATGTTTTTC.

This clone was counted only a few times. This likely stems from a read error, as it lies one base from a far larger clone. Other DNA sequences in this specimen translate into the identical CDR3. The chain is built from TRDV2 and TRDJ1, with a possible D match to TRDD3 (6 bases). The CDR3 is 19 amino acids. Germline V gene data show CDR1 as GEAIGNYY and CDR2 as EKD. CDR3 sequence reads: CACDTISTGDPKYTDKLIF. DNA of the CDR3: TGTGCCTGCGACACCATTTCTACGGGGGACCCGAAGTACACCGATAAACTCATCTTT.

By share of the sample, this clone is medium-sized. The chain's CDR3 is CACDIIPTGDTGDKLIF. CDR3 coding DNA: TGTGCCTGTGACATAATTCCTACGGGGGATACCGGCGATAAACTCATCTTT. The chain joins TRDV2 to TRDJ1, with 9 positions matching TRDD3. After removal of 2 bases from V and 4 bases from J, the junction contained 13 bases not matched to a gene. This CDR3 has 17 residues. Per the germline V gene, CDR1 is GEAIGNYY and CDR2 is EKD.

By proportion, this clone is medium-sized (0.01 to 0.1%). This chain connects TRDV2 to TRDJ1, with 9 bases lining up with TRDD3. The germline CDR1 and CDR2 sequences are GEAIGNYY and EKD. The V and J ends lost 1 base and 0 bases, in that order; junction bases with no gene match: 14. CDR3 length equals 19 residues. The CDR3, as DNA: TGTGCCTGTGACACTGTTACTGGGGGAGTATCCCGGTACACCGATAAACTCATCTTT. It is translated as CACDTVTGGVSRYTDKLIF.

The rearrangement joins TRDV2 to TRDJ1; 9 bases are shared with TRDD3. CDR1 GEAIGNYY and CDR2 EKD come from the germline V gene. Unmatched junction bases numbered 13, after V lost 0 bases and J lost 3 bases. The CDR3 has 18 amino acids. The CDR3 spells CACDTVLGDHLSPDKLIF. CDR3 DNA: TGTGCCTGTGACACCGTACTGGGGGACCACCTTTCGCCCGATAAACTCATCTTT.

A note on this clone: Since a much larger clone is just one base distant, this may be a read error. The gene calls are TRDV2 and TRDJ1; 13 bases are a match to TRDD3. The CDR3 is made up of 21 amino acids. After removal of 3 bases from V and 3 bases from J, the junction contained 21 bases not matched to a gene. Germline assignment: CDR1 GEAIGNYY and CDR2 EKD. In DNA, the CDR3 is TGTGCCTGTGACTTCGTTACTGGGGGATACGGCGGAATAGTGGGTGCCGATAAACTCATCTTT. It codes for CACDFVTGGYGGIVGADKLIF.

As for this clone: The likely explanation is a read error, given a far larger clone one base away. The chain combines TRDV2 with TRDJ1; 8 bases are a match to TRDD3. The CDR3 extends over 17 amino acids. V lost 1 base, J lost 0 bases, and 9 bases stayed unmatched. Germline V lookup: CDR1 GEAIGNYY, CDR2 EKD. For the CDR3, the DNA is TGTGCCTGTGACACTTTGCTGAGGGGATACTACACCGATAAACTCATCTTT. This sequence encodes CACDTLLRGYYTDKLIF.

This sequence joins TRDV2 and TRDJ3; 11 nucleotides match TRDD3. CDR1 and CDR2 (germline): GEAIGNYY, EKD. This CDR3 is 21 amino acids long. Trimming took 2 bases from V and 2 from J; bases not matched to a gene: 13. The CDR3 spells CACDKVLGDIWPTWDTRQMFF. In nucleotides, the CDR3 is TGTGCCTGTGACAAAGTACTGGGGGATATTTGGCCGACCTGGGACACCCGACAGATGTTTTTC.

Comment on this clone: It differs at one base from a far larger clone, so likely a read error. The genes are TRDV2 and TRDJ1, with TRDD3 identical over 11 bases. Trimming took 0 bases from V and 4 from J; bases not matched to a gene: 36. Germline assignment: CDR1 GEAIGNYY and CDR2 EKD. This CDR3 contains 26 residues. CDR3 amino acids: CACDTVSLLGDSKGGSEAPPGDKLIF. The CDR3 DNA follows: TGTGCCTGTGACACCGTTTCGTTACTGGGGGATAGCAAGGGGGGCTCCGAGGCACCACCCGGCGATAAACTCATCTTT.

The chain links TRDV2 to TRDJ1, with D unresolved. Between the trimmed V and J ends, which lost 3 bases and 5 bases, there was a span of 12 bases. CDR1 GEAIGNYY and CDR2 EKD come from the germline V gene. This CDR3 comprises 13 residues. CDR3 sequence reads: CACDPVSGDKLIF. The CDR3 DNA reads as TGTGCCTGTGACCCCGTTTCGGGGGATAAACTCATCTTT.

This clone was counted only a few times. The chain is built from TRDV2 and TRDJ1; 13 bases fit TRDD3. The CDR3 consists of 18 residues. Germline V gene data show CDR1 as GEAIGNYY and CDR2 as EKD. After removal of 0 bases from V and 1 base from J, the junction contained 7 bases not matched to a gene. CDR3 amino acids: CACDTLLGDTRITDKLIF. CDR3 DNA: TGTGCCTGTGACACCTTACTGGGGGATACGCGTATCACCGATAAACTCATCTTT.

By proportion, this clone is medium-sized (0.01 to 0.1%). Other DNA sequences of this sample code for an identical CDR3. The chain employs TRDV2 and TRDJ3, with 13 bases fitting TRDD3. V lost 3 bases to trimming and J lost 0 bases; unmatched junction nucleotides: 13. The CDR3 contains 22 residues. Germline CDR1 is GEAIGNYY and CDR2 is EKD. The CDR3 spells CACDSPISDWGIRSWDTRQMFF. The DNA of the CDR3 is TGTGCCTGTGACTCTCCCATTTCGGACTGGGGGATACGCTCCTGGGACACCCGACAGATGTTTTTC.

Note on this clone: A far more abundant clone sits one base away, making this likely a read error. The chain combines TRDV2 with TRDJ1; 13 bases fit TRDD3. This CDR3 comprises 22 residues. Germline CDR1 is GEAIGNYY and CDR2 is EKD. V was pared by 2 bases and J by 2 bases, with 22 bases of the junction left unmatched. CDR3 sequence (DNA): TGTGCCTGTGACATCCAGTACTGGGGGATACGGGATGACCAAGTCAGTACCGATAAACTCATCTTT. Its translation is CACDIQYWGIRDDQVSTDKLIF.

This clone is labeled medium-sized. This CDR3 is also generated by other DNA sequences in the sample. J is TRDJ3 and V is TRDV2; 10 bases are a match to TRDD3. V lost 1 base to trimming and J lost 0 bases; unmatched junction nucleotides: 2. The CDR3 runs to 18 residues. Per the germline V gene, CDR1 is GEAIGNYY and CDR2 is EKD. The CDR3 reads CACDTGGYGSWDTRQMFF. Here the CDR3 DNA reads TGTGCCTGTGACACAGGGGGATACGGCTCCTGGGACACCCGACAGATGTTTTTC.

This clone occurred a few times. The V call is TRDV2, the J call TRDJ3; 13 nucleotides agree with TRDD3. Germline V lookup: CDR1 GEAIGNYY, CDR2 EKD. J gave up 1 base and V 0 bases, and 11 bases lay outside the gene matches. The CDR3 covers 22 residues. The CDR3 DNA reads as TGTGCCTGTGACACCGTACTGGGGGATACGCTGGCACGGTCCTGGGACACCCGACAGATGTTTTTC. Protein sequence: CACDTVLGDTLARSWDTRQMFF.

The rearrangement joins TRDV2 to TRDJ1; 12 bases are shared with TRDD3. With V trimmed by 0 bases and J by 1 base, 2 bases remained unmatched. Germline lookup yields CDR1 GEAIGNYY and CDR2 EKD. CDR3 size: 16 residues. CDR3 amino acids: CACDTVLGDTTDKLIF. Here the CDR3 DNA reads TGTGCCTGTGACACCGTACTGGGGGATACCACCGATAAACTCATCTTT.

This clone qualifies as medium-sized. DNA for the CDR3: TGTGCCTGTGACCCTGTACTGGGGGACCGTGACACCCGACAGATGTTTTTC. This codes for CACDPVLGDRDTRQMFF. The chain joins TRDV2 to TRDJ3, with 9 bases fitting TRDD3. The V gene's germline CDR1 is GEAIGNYY and CDR2 EKD. The CDR3 covers 17 residues. J gave up 7 bases and V 3 bases, and 9 bases lay outside the gene matches.

In the case of this clone: This could be a read error, since a much larger clone is one nucleotide away. J is TRDJ1 and V is TRDV2, with TRDD3 matching 9 bases. CDR3 length: 16 amino acids. CDR1 and CDR2 (germline): GEAIGNYY, EKD. V lost 4 bases and J lost 1; bases outside the gene matches: 9. The CDR3 sequence: CACDAILGEGTDKLIF. CDR3 DNA sequence: TGTGCCTGTGATGCCATACTGGGGGAGGGCACCGATAAACTCATCTTT.